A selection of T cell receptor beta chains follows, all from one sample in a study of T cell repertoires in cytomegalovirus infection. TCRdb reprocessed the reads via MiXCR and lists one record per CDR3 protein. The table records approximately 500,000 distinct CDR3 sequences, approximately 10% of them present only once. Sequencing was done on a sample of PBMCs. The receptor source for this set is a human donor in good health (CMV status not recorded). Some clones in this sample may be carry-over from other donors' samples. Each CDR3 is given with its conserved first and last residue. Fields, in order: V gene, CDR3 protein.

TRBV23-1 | CASSQSDREIRETQYF
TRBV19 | CASSIRGTGAFF
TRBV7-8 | CASSPGQGGKLFF
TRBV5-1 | CASSLVPLAGGTYNEQFF
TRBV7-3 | CASSLHRDHPQHF
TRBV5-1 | CASRFDAVEQYF
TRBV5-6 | CASSTETGVSYEQYF
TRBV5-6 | CASSPSGLATGELFF
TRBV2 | CASRGDVEWTQYF
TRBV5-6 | CASWLRDSNSPLHF
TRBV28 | CASSSAGTSNTGELFF
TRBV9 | CASSPAEDFSDEQFF